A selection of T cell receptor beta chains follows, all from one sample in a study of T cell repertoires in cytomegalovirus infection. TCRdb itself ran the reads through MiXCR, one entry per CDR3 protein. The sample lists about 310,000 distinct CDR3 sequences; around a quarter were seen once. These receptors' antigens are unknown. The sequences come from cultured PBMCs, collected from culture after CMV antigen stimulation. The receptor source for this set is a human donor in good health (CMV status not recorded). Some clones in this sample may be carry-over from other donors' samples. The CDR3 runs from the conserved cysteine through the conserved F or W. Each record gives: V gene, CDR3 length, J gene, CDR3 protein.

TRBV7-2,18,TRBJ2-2,CASIGPGGTSVHTGELFF
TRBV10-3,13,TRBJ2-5,CANREGGQETQYF
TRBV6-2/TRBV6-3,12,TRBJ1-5,CASSMINQPQHF
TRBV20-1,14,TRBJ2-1,CSATLAGGLNEQFF
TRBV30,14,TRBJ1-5,CAWSGGDGNQPQHF
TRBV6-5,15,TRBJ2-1,CASSLTGTADNEQFF
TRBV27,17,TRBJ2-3,CASSLKSQASGTDTQYF
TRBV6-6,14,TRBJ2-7,CASSPPGNSYEQYF
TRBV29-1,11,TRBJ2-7,CSVESTAEQYF
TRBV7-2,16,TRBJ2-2,CASSGGTGGRTGELFF
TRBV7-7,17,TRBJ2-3,CASSWRAQREDTDTQYF
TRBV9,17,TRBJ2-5,CASSVENRVLPRETQYF
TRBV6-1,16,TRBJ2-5,CASSYGTGGFRETQYF
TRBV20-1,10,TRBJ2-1,CSASANEQFF
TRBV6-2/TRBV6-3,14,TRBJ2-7,CASRRTLSSYEQYF
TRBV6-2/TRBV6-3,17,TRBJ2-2,CASSSPREAANTGELFF
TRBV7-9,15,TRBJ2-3,CASSQTNPITDTQYF
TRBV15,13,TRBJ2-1,CATSTRMGNEQFF
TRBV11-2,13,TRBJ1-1,CASSLVVGSEAFF
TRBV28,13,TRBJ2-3,CASSPSGGDTQYF
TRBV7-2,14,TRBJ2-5,CASSFRRELETQYF
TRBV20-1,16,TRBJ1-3,CSARGGGSLSGNTIYF
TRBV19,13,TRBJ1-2,CASSKTDYYGYTF
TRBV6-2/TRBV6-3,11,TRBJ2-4,CASEDFNIQYF
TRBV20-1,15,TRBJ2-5,CSARPMTSEQETQYF
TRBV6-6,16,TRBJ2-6,CASSFGRSGGANVLTF
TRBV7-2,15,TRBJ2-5,CASSLVGRIQETQYF
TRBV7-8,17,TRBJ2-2,CASSLAPSGSNTGELFF
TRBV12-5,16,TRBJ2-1,CASGLVAGGPHNEQFF
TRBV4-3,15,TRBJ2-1,CASSQEPFSVREQFF
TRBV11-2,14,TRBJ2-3,CASSFPSFTDTQYF
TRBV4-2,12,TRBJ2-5,CASSQHTETQYF
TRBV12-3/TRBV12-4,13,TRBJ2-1,CASSPGQGYEQFF
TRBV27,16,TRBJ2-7,CASSFRGLAGAYEQYF
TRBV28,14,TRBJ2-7,CASRSGVGSYEQYF
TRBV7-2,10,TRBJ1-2,CASSSTGPIF
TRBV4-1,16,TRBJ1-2,CASSQYLGPNNYGYTF
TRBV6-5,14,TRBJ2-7,CASSYSGTGYEQYF
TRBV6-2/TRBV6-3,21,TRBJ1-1,CASSTTLSQRQRDRSEDEAFF
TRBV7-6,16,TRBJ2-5,CASSLWTSGKRETQYF
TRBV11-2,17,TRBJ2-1,CASSYNLHGSRADEQFF
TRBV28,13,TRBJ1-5,CASSPGLNHPQHF
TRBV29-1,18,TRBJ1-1,CSVEKIAGSTIMNTEAFF
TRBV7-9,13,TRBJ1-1,CASSRTEYTEAFF
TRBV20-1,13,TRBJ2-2,CSARLSGSGELFF
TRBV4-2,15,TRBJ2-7,CASSQGPGLADEQYF
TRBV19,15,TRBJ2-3,CASSPTSSGTDTQYF
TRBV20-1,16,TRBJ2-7,CSARDPRTGDTYEQYF
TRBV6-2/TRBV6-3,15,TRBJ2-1,CASSYFRTGNNEQFF
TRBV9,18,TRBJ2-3,CASSVGGSGRRYTDTQYF
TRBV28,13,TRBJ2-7,CASSPGGGYEQYF
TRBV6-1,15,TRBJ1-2,CASSERTGRNYGYTF
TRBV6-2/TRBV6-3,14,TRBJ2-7,CASSDYRGAYEQYF